The text below deals with one T cell receptor beta chain. The CDR3 consists of 15 residues. J was trimmed by 0 bases and V by 6 bases; bases with no gene match: 4. Germline CDR1 is SGDLS and CDR2 is YYNGEE. Clones were read by immunoSEQ multiplex PCR, and TCRdb kept only the in-frame ones, dropping some. Among under 200,000 clones listed, roughly 85% were seen once. This sample was included in a study of blood T cell repertoires in COVID-19. As for the study in general: Some COVID-19 samples were acute and others convalescent; all came from the United States, Italy and Spain.

Seattle enrolled patients during active infection and tracked them longitudinally. The specimen was peripheral blood. The sequence derives from a woman aged 45-65 years with COVID-19, enrolled during active disease. The J gene is TRBJ2-2, the V gene TRBV9, with 8 bases matching TRBD2. The CDR3 coding sequence is TGTGCCAGCACCCTTAGCGGGGCGAACACCGGGGAGCTGTTTTTT. It is translated as CASTLSGANTGELFF.